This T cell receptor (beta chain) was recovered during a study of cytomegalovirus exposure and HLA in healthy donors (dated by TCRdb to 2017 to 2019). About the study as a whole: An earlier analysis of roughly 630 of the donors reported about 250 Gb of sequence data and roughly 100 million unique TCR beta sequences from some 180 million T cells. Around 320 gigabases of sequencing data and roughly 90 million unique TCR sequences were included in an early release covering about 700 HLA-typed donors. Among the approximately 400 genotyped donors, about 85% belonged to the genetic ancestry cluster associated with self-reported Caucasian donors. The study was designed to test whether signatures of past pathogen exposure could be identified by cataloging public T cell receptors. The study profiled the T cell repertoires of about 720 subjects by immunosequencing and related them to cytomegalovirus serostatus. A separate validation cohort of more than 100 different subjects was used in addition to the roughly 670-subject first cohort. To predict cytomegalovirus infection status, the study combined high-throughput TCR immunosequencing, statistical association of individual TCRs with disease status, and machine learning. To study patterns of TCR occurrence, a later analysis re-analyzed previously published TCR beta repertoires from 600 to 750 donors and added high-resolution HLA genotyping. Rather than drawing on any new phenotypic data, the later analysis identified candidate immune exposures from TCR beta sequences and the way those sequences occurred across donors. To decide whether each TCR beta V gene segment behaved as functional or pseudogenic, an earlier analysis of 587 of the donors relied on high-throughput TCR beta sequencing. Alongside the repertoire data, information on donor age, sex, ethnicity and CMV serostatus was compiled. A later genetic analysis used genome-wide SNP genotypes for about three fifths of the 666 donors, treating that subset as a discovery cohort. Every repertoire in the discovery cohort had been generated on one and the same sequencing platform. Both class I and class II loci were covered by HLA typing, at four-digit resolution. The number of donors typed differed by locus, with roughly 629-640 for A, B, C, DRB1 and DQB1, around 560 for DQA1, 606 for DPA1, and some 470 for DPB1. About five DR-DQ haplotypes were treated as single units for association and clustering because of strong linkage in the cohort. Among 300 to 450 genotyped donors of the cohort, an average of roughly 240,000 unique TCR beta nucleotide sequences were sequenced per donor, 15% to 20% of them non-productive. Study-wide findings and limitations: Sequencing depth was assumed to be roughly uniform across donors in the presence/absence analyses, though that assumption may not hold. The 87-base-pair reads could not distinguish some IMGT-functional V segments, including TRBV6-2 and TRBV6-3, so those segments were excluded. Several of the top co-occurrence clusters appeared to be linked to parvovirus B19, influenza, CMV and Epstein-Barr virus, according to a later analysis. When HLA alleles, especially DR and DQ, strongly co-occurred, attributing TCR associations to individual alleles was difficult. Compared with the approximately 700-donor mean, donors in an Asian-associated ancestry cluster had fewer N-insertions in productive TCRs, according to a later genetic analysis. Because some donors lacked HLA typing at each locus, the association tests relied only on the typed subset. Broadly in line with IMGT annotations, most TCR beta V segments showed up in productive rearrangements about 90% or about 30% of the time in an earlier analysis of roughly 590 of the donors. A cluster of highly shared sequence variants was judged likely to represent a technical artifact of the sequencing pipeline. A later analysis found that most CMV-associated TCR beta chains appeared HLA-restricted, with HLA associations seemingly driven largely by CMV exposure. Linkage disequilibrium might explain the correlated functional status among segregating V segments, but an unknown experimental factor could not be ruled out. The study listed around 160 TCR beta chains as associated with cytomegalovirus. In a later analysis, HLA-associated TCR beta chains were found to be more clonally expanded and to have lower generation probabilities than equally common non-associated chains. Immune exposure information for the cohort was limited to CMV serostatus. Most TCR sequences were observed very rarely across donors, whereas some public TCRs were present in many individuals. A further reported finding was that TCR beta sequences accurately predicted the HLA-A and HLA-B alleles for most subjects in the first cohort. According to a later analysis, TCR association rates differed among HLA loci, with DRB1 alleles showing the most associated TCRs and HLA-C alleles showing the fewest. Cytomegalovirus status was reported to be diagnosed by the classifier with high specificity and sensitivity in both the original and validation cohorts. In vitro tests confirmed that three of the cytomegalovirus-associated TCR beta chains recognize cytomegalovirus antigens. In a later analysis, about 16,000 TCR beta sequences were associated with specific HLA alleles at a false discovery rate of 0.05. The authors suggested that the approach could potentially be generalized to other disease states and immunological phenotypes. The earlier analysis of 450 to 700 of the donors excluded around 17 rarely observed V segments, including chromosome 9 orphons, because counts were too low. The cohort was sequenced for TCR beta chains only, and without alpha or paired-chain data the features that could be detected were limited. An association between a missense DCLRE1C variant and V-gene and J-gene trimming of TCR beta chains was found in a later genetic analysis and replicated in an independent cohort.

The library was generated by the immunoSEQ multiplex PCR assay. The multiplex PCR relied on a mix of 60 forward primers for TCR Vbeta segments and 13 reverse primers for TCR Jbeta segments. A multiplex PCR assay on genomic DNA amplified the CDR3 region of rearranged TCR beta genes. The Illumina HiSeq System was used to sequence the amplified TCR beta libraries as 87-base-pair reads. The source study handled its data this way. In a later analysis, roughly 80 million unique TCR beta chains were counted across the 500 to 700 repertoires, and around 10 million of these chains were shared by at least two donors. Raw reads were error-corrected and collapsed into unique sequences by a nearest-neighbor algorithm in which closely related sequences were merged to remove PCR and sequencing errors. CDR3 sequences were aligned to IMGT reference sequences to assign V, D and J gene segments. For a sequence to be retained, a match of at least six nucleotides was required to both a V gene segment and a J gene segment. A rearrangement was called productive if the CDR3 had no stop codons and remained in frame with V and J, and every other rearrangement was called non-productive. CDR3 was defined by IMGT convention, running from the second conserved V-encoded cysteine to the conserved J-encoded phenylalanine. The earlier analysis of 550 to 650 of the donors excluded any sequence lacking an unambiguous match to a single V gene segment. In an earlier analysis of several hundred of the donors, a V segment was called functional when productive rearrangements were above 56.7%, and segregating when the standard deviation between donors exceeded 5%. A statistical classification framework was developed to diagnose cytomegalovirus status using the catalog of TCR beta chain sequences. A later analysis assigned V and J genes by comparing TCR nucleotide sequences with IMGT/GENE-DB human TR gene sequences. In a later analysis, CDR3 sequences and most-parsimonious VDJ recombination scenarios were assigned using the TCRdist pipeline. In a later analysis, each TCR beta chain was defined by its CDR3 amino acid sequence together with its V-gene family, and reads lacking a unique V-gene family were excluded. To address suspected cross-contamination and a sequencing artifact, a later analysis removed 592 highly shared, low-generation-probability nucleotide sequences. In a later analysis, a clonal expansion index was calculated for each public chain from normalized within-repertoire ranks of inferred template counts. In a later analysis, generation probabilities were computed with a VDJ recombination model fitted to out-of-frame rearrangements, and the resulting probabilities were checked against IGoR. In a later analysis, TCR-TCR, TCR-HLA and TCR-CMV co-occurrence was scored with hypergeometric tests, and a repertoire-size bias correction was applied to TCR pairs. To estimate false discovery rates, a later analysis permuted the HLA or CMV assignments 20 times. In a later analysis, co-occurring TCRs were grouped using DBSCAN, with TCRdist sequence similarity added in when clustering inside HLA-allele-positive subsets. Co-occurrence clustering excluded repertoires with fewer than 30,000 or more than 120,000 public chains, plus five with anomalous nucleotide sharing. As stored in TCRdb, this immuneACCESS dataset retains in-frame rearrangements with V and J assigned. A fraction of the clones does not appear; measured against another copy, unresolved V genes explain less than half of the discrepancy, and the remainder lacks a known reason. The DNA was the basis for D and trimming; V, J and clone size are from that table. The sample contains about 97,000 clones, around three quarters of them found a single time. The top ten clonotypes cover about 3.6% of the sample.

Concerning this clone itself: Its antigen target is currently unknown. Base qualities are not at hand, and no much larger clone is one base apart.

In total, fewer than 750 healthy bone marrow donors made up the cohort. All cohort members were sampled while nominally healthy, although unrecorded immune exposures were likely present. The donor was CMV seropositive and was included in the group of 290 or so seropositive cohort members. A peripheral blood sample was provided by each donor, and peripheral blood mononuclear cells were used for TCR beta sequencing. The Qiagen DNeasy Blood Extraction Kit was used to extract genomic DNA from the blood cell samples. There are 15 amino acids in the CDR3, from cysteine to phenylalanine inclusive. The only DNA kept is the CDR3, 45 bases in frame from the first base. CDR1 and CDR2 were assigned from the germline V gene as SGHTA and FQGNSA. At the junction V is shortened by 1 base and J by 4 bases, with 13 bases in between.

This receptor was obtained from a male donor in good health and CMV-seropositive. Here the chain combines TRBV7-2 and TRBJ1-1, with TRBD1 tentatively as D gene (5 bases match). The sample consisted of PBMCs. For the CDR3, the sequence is CASSLEQSGATEAFF. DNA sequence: TGTGCCAGCAGCTTAGAGCAAAGTGGGGCCACTGAAGCTTTCTTT.